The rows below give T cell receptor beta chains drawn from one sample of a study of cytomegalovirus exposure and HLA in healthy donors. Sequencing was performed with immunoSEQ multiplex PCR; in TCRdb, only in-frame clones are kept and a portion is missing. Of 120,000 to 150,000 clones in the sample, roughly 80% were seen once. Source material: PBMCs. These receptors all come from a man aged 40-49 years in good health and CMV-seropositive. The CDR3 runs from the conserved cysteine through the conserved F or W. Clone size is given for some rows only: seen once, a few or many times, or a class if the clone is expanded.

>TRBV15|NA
CATSMDRYPDTQYF
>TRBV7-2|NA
CASLGLDVSTDTQYF
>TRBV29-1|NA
CSVKRGQMNTEAFF
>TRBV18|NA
CASSPGTGANYGYTF
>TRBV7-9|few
CASSSLLAGGPPHNEQFF
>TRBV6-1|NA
CASSVLPQGIGAFF
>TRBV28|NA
CASSLLSIGQGHGYTF
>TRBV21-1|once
CASSKRVQGTNQPQHF
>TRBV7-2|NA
CASSKSSGTGGIEQYF
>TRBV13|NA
CASSLERVSGIGTDTQYF
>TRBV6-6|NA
CASSYLRASSTDTQYF
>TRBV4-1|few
CASSIGQRNTEAFF
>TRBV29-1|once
CSVARQGWNTEAFF
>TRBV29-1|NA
CSSTGGSQTQYF
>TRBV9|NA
CASSVGASGSSEQYF
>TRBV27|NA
CASSLSGGSYEQYF
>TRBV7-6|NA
CASSPYTSGRAYNEQFF
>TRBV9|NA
CASSVGPLPLEQYF
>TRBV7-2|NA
CASSLDFRGEYGYTF
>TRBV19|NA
CASSTLDSLQPQHF
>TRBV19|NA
CASSIETSGRREQYF
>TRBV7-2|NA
CASSVGPGNYNEQFF
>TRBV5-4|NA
CASRLGLAGRQETQYF
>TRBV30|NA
CAWGGSSTDTQYF
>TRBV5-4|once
CASSFQGLHEQYF
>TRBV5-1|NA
CASSFTGGYNQPQHF
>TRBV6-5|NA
CASSYGDTSSGNIQYF
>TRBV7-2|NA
CASSPEGQVSYEQYF
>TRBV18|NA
CASSPSTGGRIF
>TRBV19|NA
CASSTGQVYSYEQYF
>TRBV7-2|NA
CASSPQGVVSYEQYF
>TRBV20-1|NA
CSALVRTEAFF
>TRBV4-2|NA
CASSQAGGAGGRYNEQFF
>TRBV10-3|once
CATGTIRADQRREQYF
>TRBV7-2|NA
CASSLVSRQGVDGYTF
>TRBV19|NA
CASSIGLGGNSGYTF
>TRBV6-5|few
CASRGLPGQETQYF
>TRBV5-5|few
CASSLTGGNYGYTF
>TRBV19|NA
CASRVSGTSAYNEQFF
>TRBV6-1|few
CASSELLARNTEAFF
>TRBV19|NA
CATSDPGRTQETQYF
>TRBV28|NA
CASSLGTRSLDEQFF
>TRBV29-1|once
CSVVVRIADTQYF
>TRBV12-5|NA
CASGLVVQGQGEQYF
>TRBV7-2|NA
CASSPVPGGAFGNTIYF
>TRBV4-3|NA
CASSQDWGGSYYNEQFF
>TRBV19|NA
CASSPGTGASGWGEAFF
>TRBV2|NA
CASTQGRGGQDTQYF
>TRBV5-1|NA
CASSLVQGLDIQYF
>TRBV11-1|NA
CASSTPGGTGELFF
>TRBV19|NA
CASSSRTGPPLHF
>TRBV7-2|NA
CASSLSKGMNTEAFF
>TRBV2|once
CASSVDPPAGSRPEAFF
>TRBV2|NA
CASSGTGNTDTQYF